This TCR beta chain appears in the sequencing data of a study of beta chain features in type 1 diabetes. Findings of the study overall: Still unanswered here is whether HLA type influences TCRB rearrangement. VDJ junctions in type 1 diabetes patients carried more deletions and fewer insertions.

Since all of the isolated RNA was reverse transcribed, expressed TCRB transcripts were what got sequenced. Several million reads were obtained on average from naive, central memory and regulatory T cell samples. Repertoires were generated with immunoSEQ multiplex PCR, while TCRdb's copy carries only in-frame clones and drops some. The data show 250,000 to 350,000 clones, approximately 10% seen once. Concerning this clone: Its antigen is undetermined.

The J segment lost 2 bases and the V segment lost 5 bases, leaving 5 bases of the junction unmatched. This CDR3 has 15 residues. The V gene's germline CDR1 is SGHTA and CDR2 FQGNSA. The chain has TRBV7-2 and TRBJ2-7; 11 bases are shared with TRBD1. Sequenced input: naive CD4+ T cells from blood. The origin of this receptor is a woman under 40 in good health. The CDR3 protein is CASSGKGQGAYEQYF. The CDR3 DNA follows: TGTGCCAGCAGCGGAAAGGGACAGGGGGCCTACGAGCAGTACTTC.